Listed below are T cell receptor beta chains from one sample, sequenced in a study of control samples from healthy donors and cancer patients. The protocol was immunoSEQ multiplex PCR, while the TCRdb copy is restricted to in-frame clones and leaves out a portion. The sample has under 150,000 clones, more than 80% seen once. Sequences were obtained from PBMCs. These receptors were obtained from a woman between 45 and 60 years old with colorectal cancer. Both conserved end residues are part of each CDR3. D genes are given only for firm matches. The size field is filled for only some rows; it gives once, few, many or a size class.

size	V	J	D	CDR3	DNA
.	TRBV2	TRBJ1-2	.	CASSEEGSSGYTF	TGTGCCAGCAGTGAAGAGGGAAGTTCTGGCTACACCTTC
.	TRBV3-1/TRBV3-2	TRBJ2-4	TRBD1	CASSWDRDHIQYF	TGTGCCAGCAGCTGGGACAGGGATCACATTCAGTACTTC
.	TRBV10-3	TRBJ2-5	.	CAISESGGETQYF	TGTGCCATCAGTGAGTCAGGGGGAGAGACCCAGTACTTC
once	TRBV6-1	TRBJ1-2	.	CASSEFTGPNYGYTF	TGTGCCAGCAGTGAGTTCACAGGGCCTAACTATGGCTACACCTTC
.	TRBV7-7	TRBJ2-5	.	CASSQQGWAQETQYF	TGTGCCAGCAGCCAACAGGGTTGGGCCCAAGAGACCCAGTACTTC
once	TRBV7-9	TRBJ2-1	.	CASSTPRGPEYEQFF	TGTGCCAGCAGCACCCCCCGGGGGCCGGAGTATGAGCAGTTCTTC
few	TRBV3-1/TRBV3-2	TRBJ1-5	.	CASSQARGVGQPQHF	TGTGCCAGCAGCCAAGCCAGGGGCGTTGGTCAGCCCCAGCATTTT
.	TRBV7-6	TRBJ1-2	.	CASSLGAGAEYGYTF	TGTGCCAGCAGCTTAGGTGCAGGGGCCGAATATGGCTACACCTTC
.	TRBV5-1	TRBJ1-6	.	CASSLEPGEDSPLHF	TGCGCCAGCAGCTTGGAACCGGGGGAGGATTCACCCCTCCACTTT
.	TRBV5-1	TRBJ2-1	TRBD2	CASSFDSGRDNEQFF	TGCGCCAGCAGCTTTGATAGCGGGAGGGACAATGAGCAGTTCTTC
once	TRBV7-6	TRBJ1-4	.	CASSLGQPATNEKLFF	TGTGCCAGCAGCCTCGGACAGCCTGCAACTAATGAAAAACTGTTTTTT
once	TRBV9	TRBJ2-6	.	CASSVGFLDPGANVLTF	TGTGCCAGCAGCGTAGGGTTTTTAGACCCTGGGGCCAACGTCCTGACTTTC
.	TRBV2	TRBJ1-1	.	CASSGTWGTEAFF	TGTGCCAGCAGTGGGACTTGGGGTACTGAAGCTTTCTTT
.	TRBV7-8	TRBJ2-7	.	CASSLGARVDPYEQYF	TGTGCCAGCAGCTTAGGGGCCAGGGTGGATCCCTACGAGCAGTACTTC
.	TRBV6-5	TRBJ1-2	.	CASRLGGYTF	TGTGCCAGCAGGCTGGGAGGCTACACCTTC
.	TRBV7-3	TRBJ2-2	TRBD1	CASSWPGQPNTGELFF	TGTGCCAGCAGCTGGCCGGGACAGCCGAACACCGGGGAGCTGTTTTTT
.	TRBV27	TRBJ2-6	TRBD1	CASSLVGQGYSGANVLTF	TGTGCCAGCAGTTTGGTAGGACAGGGCTACTCTGGGGCCAACGTCCTGACTTTC
.	TRBV9	TRBJ1-4	TRBD1	CASSVGMDREEKLFF	TGTGCCAGCAGCGTAGGAATGGACAGGGAGGAAAAACTGTTTTTT
.	TRBV18	TRBJ1-1	.	CASSPDRRMNTEAFF	TGTGCCAGCTCACCGGACCGGCGGATGAACACTGAAGCTTTCTTT
.	TRBV2	TRBJ2-1	.	CASRGPSSYNEQFF	TGTGCCAGCAGGGGCCCTAGCTCCTACAATGAGCAGTTCTTC
few	TRBV15	TRBJ2-5	.	CATSREGWGLGETQYF	TGTGCCACCAGCAGAGAGGGATGGGGGCTGGGTGAGACCCAGTACTTC
.	TRBV5-1	TRBJ2-5	.	CASSFGGREETQYF	TGCGCCAGCAGCTTCGGGGGACGGGAAGAGACCCAGTACTTC
.	TRBV11-2	TRBJ1-1	.	CASSAWGAVDTEAFF	TGTGCCAGCAGCGCCTGGGGGGCCGTCGACACTGAAGCTTTCTTT
.	TRBV9	TRBJ2-1	TRBD2	CASSVVAGAYNEQFF	TGTGCCAGCAGCGTAGTGGCGGGAGCGTACAATGAGCAGTTCTTC
.	TRBV6-6	TRBJ2-1	.	CASSYANNEQFF	TGTGCCAGCAGTTACGCCAACAATGAGCAGTTCTTC
.	TRBV9	TRBJ2-3	TRBD2	CASSVGLGGGTDTQYF	TGTGCCAGCAGCGTAGGACTGGGCGGGGGGACAGATACGCAGTATTTT
.	TRBV5-1	TRBJ1-1	.	CASSLQGGGTEAFF	TGCGCCAGCAGCTTACAGGGAGGGGGCACTGAAGCTTTCTTT
.	TRBV28	TRBJ2-7	TRBD2	CASRTSGGSSYEQYF	TGTGCCAGCAGAACTAGCGGGGGGAGCTCCTACGAGCAGTACTTC
.	TRBV28	TRBJ2-2	.	CASSEQGVAGELFF	TGTGCCAGCAGTGAACAGGGAGTTGCCGGGGAGCTGTTTTTT
once	TRBV11-3	TRBJ2-1	TRBD2	CASSPARGSGGLDEQFF	TGTGCCAGCAGCCCTGCACGGGGGAGCGGGGGGTTGGATGAGCAGTTCTTC
.	TRBV12-3/TRBV12-4	TRBJ1-2	.	CASSSGPWGYTF	TGTGCCAGCAGTTCCGGCCCCTGGGGCTACACCTTC
once	TRBV6-5	TRBJ1-5	.	CASSPTGGNQPQHF	TGTGCCAGCAGTCCAACCGGGGGAAACCAGCCCCAGCATTTT
.	TRBV19	TRBJ1-4	TRBD1	CASSPPTGDGEKLFF	TGTGCCAGTAGTCCCCCAACAGGGGATGGAGAAAAACTGTTTTTT
.	TRBV10-3	TRBJ2-7	TRBD1	CAIRADRGTPYEQYF	TGTGCCATCAGGGCCGACAGGGGGACCCCCTACGAGCAGTACTTC
once	TRBV2	TRBJ1-5	.	CASSETTGGQPQHF	TGTGCCAGCAGTGAAACTACCGGGGGTCAGCCCCAGCATTTT
.	TRBV19	TRBJ1-1	.	CASSIGARNTEAFF	TGTGCCAGTAGTATTGGGGCGAGGAACACTGAAGCTTTCTTT
.	TRBV23-1	TRBJ1-3	.	CASSTDPVGDTIYF	TGCGCCAGCAGCACTGACCCCGTCGGGGACACCATATATTTT
.	TRBV28	TRBJ1-1	.	CASSPNLINTEAFF	TGTGCCAGCAGCCCCAACCTAATAAACACTGAAGCTTTCTTT
.	TRBV4-1	TRBJ1-4	TRBD1	CASSQVDRENEKLFF	TGCGCCAGCAGCCAAGTAGACAGGGAGAATGAAAAACTGTTTTTT
once	TRBV9	TRBJ1-1	TRBD1	CASSSSPPGQGATEAFF	TGTGCCAGCAGCTCCTCACCCCCGGGACAGGGGGCTACTGAAGCTTTCTTT
once	TRBV7-6	TRBJ2-3	TRBD2	CASSSTTSAYTDTQYF	TGTGCCAGCAGCTCCACGACTAGCGCCTACACAGATACGCAGTATTTT
.	TRBV7-9	TRBJ2-3	.	CASSLDGARTDTQYF	TGTGCCAGCAGCTTAGACGGGGCCCGCACAGATACGCAGTATTTT
.	TRBV27	TRBJ1-2	.	CASSLGGSHYGYTF	TGTGCCAGCAGTTTAGGGGGAAGTCACTATGGCTACACCTTC
.	TRBV28	TRBJ2-7	.	CASSLDTIYEQYF	TGTGCCAGCAGTCTAGACACGATCTACGAGCAGTACTTC
.	TRBV6-6	TRBJ1-2	.	CASSPDGNYGYTF	TGTGCCAGCAGTCCCGACGGAAACTATGGCTACACCTTC
few	TRBV18	TRBJ1-2	TRBD1	CASSPTQGNYGYTF	TGTGCCAGCTCACCGACACAGGGGAACTATGGCTACACCTTC
.	TRBV11-2	TRBJ2-5	.	CASSLEGGETQYF	TGTGCCAGCAGCTTAGAGGGCGGAGAGACCCAGTACTTC
.	TRBV5-1	TRBJ2-3	.	CASSLAETVSTDTQYF	TGCGCCAGCAGCTTGGCTGAGACAGTCAGCACAGATACGCAGTATTTT
.	TRBV5-1	TRBJ2-7	TRBD2	CASFLTSGSSSSEQYF	TGCGCCAGCTTTCTGACTAGCGGGAGTTCTAGCTCCGAGCAGTACTTC
.	TRBV28	TRBJ2-7	TRBD2	CASRPRASGTGGYEQYF	TGTGCCAGCAGACCCCGGGCTAGCGGGACCGGCGGCTACGAGCAGTACTTC
once	TRBV5-8	TRBJ2-5	.	CASSPTWLQETQYF	TGTGCCAGCAGCCCTACCTGGCTCCAAGAGACCCAGTACTTC
once	TRBV6-6	TRBJ1-1	.	CASSYGTSRNTEAFF	TGTGCCAGCAGTTACGGTACCTCAAGAAACACTGAAGCCTTCTTT
.	TRBV19	TRBJ1-4	.	CASSMSVGANEKLFF	TGTGCCAGTAGTATGTCGGTGGGGGCGAATGAAAAACTGTTTTTT
.	TRBV18	TRBJ1-5	TRBD1	CASSPGTGSNQPQHF	TGTGCCAGCTCACCCGGGACAGGGAGCAATCAGCCCCAGCATTTT